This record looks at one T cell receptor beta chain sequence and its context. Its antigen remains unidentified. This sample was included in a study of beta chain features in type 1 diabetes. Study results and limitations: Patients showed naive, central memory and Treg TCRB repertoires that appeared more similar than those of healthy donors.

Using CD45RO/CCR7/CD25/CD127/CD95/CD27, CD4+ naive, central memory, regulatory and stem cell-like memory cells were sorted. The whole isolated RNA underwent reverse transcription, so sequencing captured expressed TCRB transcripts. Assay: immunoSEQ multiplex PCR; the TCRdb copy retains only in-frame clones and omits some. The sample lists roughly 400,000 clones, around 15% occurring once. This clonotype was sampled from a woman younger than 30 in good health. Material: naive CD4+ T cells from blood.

This CDR3 is CASSQVPGSDEKLFF. CDR3 sequence (DNA): TGCGCCAGCAGCCAAGTGCCGGGATCAGATGAAAAACTGTTTTTT. This chain joins TRBV4-1 and TRBJ1-4; D call uncertain. Germline CDR1 and CDR2: MGHRA and YSYEKL. The CDR3 consists of 15 residues. V lost 1 base to trimming and J lost 6 bases, with 12 bases between them.